One sample yielded the 26 T cell receptor beta chains listed below, sequenced in a study of blood T cell repertoires in COVID-19. Profiled with immunoSEQ multiplex PCR; TCRdb holds only in-frame clones, not every one. The data show 30,000 to 40,000 clones, around 80% seen once. Sequencing was performed on peripheral blood. Source of these receptors: an elderly man with active or convalescent COVID-19.

The rearrangement joins TRBV10-3 to TRBJ2-7; D may be TRBD1 (6 bases). There are 14 residues in the CDR3. Trimming removed 2 bases from V and 5 bases from J, with 13 bases in between. In germline, CDR1 is ENHRY, CDR2 SYGVKD. The CDR3 is CAISEGQGYNEQYF. The CDR3 coding sequence is TGTGCCATCAGTGAGGGGCAGGGGTACAACGAGCAGTACTTC.

The chain uses TRBV6-1 and TRBJ2-2, with D possibly TRBD1 on 6 matching bases. The CDR3 is made up of 14 amino acids. Germline V CDR1 and CDR2: MNHNS, SASEGT. The ends were cut back, 2 bases at V and 6 bases at J, with 10 bases in the middle. The CDR3 reads CASSEIRGPGELFF. Written as DNA, the CDR3 is TGTGCCAGCAGTGAAATCAGGGGTCCCGGGGAGCTGTTTTTT.

The chain carries TRBV28 and TRBJ1-1; possible D gene TRBD1, 6 bases. Germline values: CDR1 MDHEN, CDR2 SYDVKM. The V end was cut by 3 bases, the J end by 6 bases, with 14 bases between. The CDR3 is made up of 14 amino acids. The CDR3 nucleotides read TGTGCCAGCAGTTTTCACAGGACAGAGCCTGAAGCTTTCTTT. Translated, it gives CASSFHRTEPEAFF. Filled out from reference TRBV28 and TRBJ1-1, the complete variable domain reads DVKVTQSSRYLVKRTGEKVFLECVQDMDHENMFWYRQDPGLGLRLIYFSYDVKMKEKGDIPEGYSVSREKKERFSLILESASTNQTSMYLCASSFHRTEPEAFFGQGTRLTVV.

The rearrangement links TRBV3-1 (or the pseudogene TRBV3-2) to TRBJ2-2; weak D call: TRBD2 (6 bases). In germline, CDR1 is LGHDT, CDR2 YNNKEL (reference sequence). The CDR3 totals 15 residues. V was clipped by 4 bases and J by 3 bases, with 12 bases between them. The CDR3 loop is CASSPGGFDTGELFF. The DNA of the CDR3 is TGTGCCAGCAGCCCAGGAGGGTTTGACACCGGGGAGCTGTTTTTT.

The V call is TRBV6-1, the J call TRBJ1-3; possibly TRBD1 for D (5 bases). The V end lost 3 bases, the J end lost 0 bases, and 12 bases lay between the germline ends. The CDR3 is 16 residues long. Germline V CDR1 and CDR2: MNHNS, SASEGT. The CDR3 DNA sequence: TGTGCCAGCAGTGACAATGACAGAAACTCTGGAAACACCATATATTTT. Translated: CASSDNDRNSGNTIYF.

The CDR3 nucleotides read TGCGCCAGCAGTGAGTCCGGACAGGCGATCTATGGCTACACCTTC. It specifies CASSESGQAIYGYTF. The gene calls are TRBV10-1 and TRBJ1-2, with TRBD1 matching 7 bases. There are 15 residues in the CDR3. The ends lost 0 bases at V and 4 bases at J; junction bases unmatched: 5. The germline gives CDR1 WNHNN, CDR2 SYGVQD (reference sequence).

The rearrangement joins TRBV2 to TRBJ1-4; possible D gene TRBD1, 6 bases. Germline V gives CDR1 SNHLY, CDR2 FYNNEI. This CDR3 contains 13 residues. V was trimmed by 4 bases and J by 3 bases, leaving 6 bases between them. Here the CDR3 DNA reads TGTGCCAGCAGTGGGACAGCTAATGAAAAACTGTTTTTT. Encoded protein: CASSGTANEKLFF.

The chain couples TRBV28 to TRBJ2-7, with 10 bases fitting TRBD1. Germline V gene sequence: CDR1 MDHEN, CDR2 SYDVKM. V was pared by 5 bases and J by 2 bases, with 9 bases of the junction left unmatched. CDR3 length equals 16 residues. CDR3 region: CASSGTGASEAYEQYF. The CDR3, as DNA: TGTGCCAGCAGTGGGACAGGGGCTTCGGAAGCCTACGAGCAGTACTTC.

This clone showed up just once. The chain has TRBV6-5 and TRBJ2-1; 9 nucleotides match TRBD2. With 10 bases clipped from V and 3 bases from J, the junction kept 10 bases outside the gene matches. Looked up from germline, CDR1 is MNHEY and CDR2 is SVGAGI. CDR3 length equals 15 residues. The CDR3 loop is CAILYGLAYYNEQFF. The CDR3 coding sequence is TGTGCCATCTTATATGGACTAGCGTACTACAATGAGCAGTTCTTC.

V and J are TRBV7-9 and TRBJ2-5; D is undetermined. The V end was cut by 8 bases, the J end by 1 base, with 17 bases between. From germline, CDR1 is SEHNR and CDR2 FQNEAQ (reference sequence). The CDR3 loop spans 15 amino acids. CDR3 in DNA: TGTGCCAGCTCCGGCTTAGCTGGTCCCCAAGAGACCCAGTACTTC. Amino acid sequence: CASSGLAGPQETQYF.

The chain uses TRBV19 and TRBJ2-2; the match to TRBD2 covers 7 bases. V lost 3 bases to trimming and J lost 3 bases; unmatched junction nucleotides: 4. The germline V gene has CDR1 LNHDA and CDR2 SQIVND (reference sequence). The CDR3 extends over 15 amino acids. CDR3 protein: CASSIGAGDTGELFF. The CDR3 nucleotides are TGTGCCAGTAGTATTGGGGCGGGGGACACCGGGGAGCTGTTTTTT.

V usage is TRBV30 and J usage is TRBJ1-2; 8 bases match TRBD1. The CDR3 covers 11 residues. Germline CDR1 is GTSNPN and CDR2 is SVGIG (reference sequence). With 5 bases clipped from V and 5 bases from J, the junction kept 1 base outside the gene matches. CDR3 in amino acids: CAWDRGYGYTF. The CDR3 DNA reads TGTGCCTGGGACAGGGGATATGGCTACACCTTC.

The chain carries TRBV3-1 (or the pseudogene TRBV3-2) and TRBJ2-1, with D tentatively TRBD1 (5 bases). Germline assignment: CDR1 LGHDT and CDR2 YNNKEL (reference sequence). V was pared by 3 bases and J by 0 bases, with 9 bases between. This CDR3 has 15 residues. CDR3 bases: TGTGCCAGCAGCCAGACAGCGAACTCCTACAATGAGCAGTTCTTC. Its translation is CASSQTANSYNEQFF.

The J gene is TRBJ2-5, the V gene TRBV4-1; tentatively, D is TRBD1 (5 bases). CDR3 length equals 15 residues. Trimming took off 3 bases at V and 3 bases at J, with 14 bases between the two ends. Looked up from germline, CDR1 is MGHRA and CDR2 is YSYEKL. CDR3 sequence (DNA): TGCGCCAGCAGCCAGGGAAGGGGCGCGGAAGAGACCCAGTACTTC. Amino acids: CASSQGRGAEETQYF.

The rearrangement links TRBV7-8 to TRBJ2-2, with D hard to call. The V end was cut by 0 bases, the J end by 12 bases, with 14 bases between. The CDR3 loop spans 14 amino acids. Per the germline V gene, CDR1 is SGHVS and CDR2 is FQNEAQ. In nucleotides, the CDR3 is TGTGCCAGCAGCTTAGCGTCCTTTTCTGACAAGCTGTTTTTT. Translation gives CASSLASFSDKLFF.

In this sample, this clone turned up a few times. The chain uses TRBV7-2 and TRBJ2-3; TRBD2 is a possible D gene (6 bases). This CDR3 region has 13 residues. CDR1 is SGHTA and CDR2 is FQGNSA in the germline V gene. Trimming left V 3 bases short and J 14 bases short, with 18 bases between. This CDR3 is CASSLPQEGERYF. The CDR3 coding sequence is TGTGCCAGCAGCTTGCCCCAGGAGGGCGAAAGGTATTTT.

This clone is labeled medium-sized. This chain connects TRBV4-3 to TRBJ2-2; the D gene is possibly TRBD2 (5 bases). CDR3 length: 15 amino acids. V was clipped by 4 bases and J by 6 bases, with 15 bases between them. The V gene's germline CDR1 is LGHNA and CDR2 YSLEER. CDR3 residues: CASSPTLGFAGELFF. Written as DNA, the CDR3 is TGCGCCAGCAGCCCGACACTAGGTTTCGCCGGGGAGCTGTTTTTT.

V and J are TRBV5-1 and TRBJ2-3; weak D call: TRBD1 (7 bases). The CDR3 has 13 residues. The V gene's germline CDR1 is SGHRS and CDR2 YFSETQ. The V end was cut by 6 bases, the J end by 0 bases, with 8 bases between. This CDR3 reads CASTGGSTDTQYF. The CDR3 region has the DNA TGCGCCAGCACAGGGGGGAGCACAGATACGCAGTATTTT.

The chain has TRBV12-5 and TRBJ1-1; 7 positions agree with TRBD1. Germline V gene sequence: CDR1 LGHNT, CDR2 FRNRAP. V was pared by 5 bases and J by 4 bases, with 4 bases of the junction left unmatched. CDR3 length: 13 amino acids. The CDR3 coding sequence is TGTGCTAGTGGTAAACGACAGGGCACTGAAGCTTTCTTT. Protein product: CASGKRQGTEAFF. Full variable domain (rest looked up from reference TRBV12-5 and TRBJ1-1): DARVTQTPRHKVTEMGQEVTMRCQPILGHNTVFWYRQTMMQGLELLAYFRNRAPLDDSGMPKDRFSAEMPDATLATLKIQPSEPRDSAVYFCASGKRQGTEAFFGQGTRLTVV.

The chain is built from TRBV14 and TRBJ1-1; D possibly corresponds to TRBD1 (6 bases). The CDR3 has 13 residues. V was clipped by 3 bases and J by 8 bases, with 13 bases between them. Germline CDR1 reads SGHDN; CDR2 reads FVKESK. CDR3 in amino acids: CASSQKTGLEAFF. CDR3 in DNA: TGTGCCAGCAGCCAGAAAACAGGGTTGGAAGCTTTCTTT.

V usage is TRBV6-1 and J usage is TRBJ1-4; D is possibly TRBD1 (6 bases). Per the germline V gene, CDR1 is MNHNS and CDR2 is SASEGT. V shed 3 bases and J shed 8 bases, with 10 bases lying between them. The CDR3 extends over 13 amino acids. CDR3 DNA sequence: TGTGCCAGCAGTGACAGGGGAGGGGAAAAACTGTTTTTT. Translating it yields CASSDRGGEKLFF.

This chain joins TRBV4-2 and TRBJ2-2; 10 nucleotides line up with TRBD2. The V and J ends lost 1 base and 5 bases, in that order; junction bases with no gene match: 10. Germline CDR1 is LGHNA and CDR2 is YNFKEQ. This CDR3 contains 18 residues. CDR3 DNA sequence: TGTGCCAGCAGCCAAGCGGGGGTCCGACTAGCGGGTACCGGGGAGCTGTTTTTT. As protein: CASSQAGVRLAGTGELFF.

J is TRBJ2-3 and V is TRBV19; 12 bases are a match to TRBD2. CDR3 length: 16 residues. CDR1 LNHDA and CDR2 SQIVND come from the germline V gene (reference sequence). Losses at the gene ends were 4 bases for V and 2 bases for J; bases not matched to a gene: 4. CDR3 amino acids: CASSTLAGGPTDTQYF. CDR3 sequence (DNA): TGTGCCAGTAGTACCCTAGCGGGAGGGCCCACAGATACGCAGTATTTT.

The CDR3 reads CASSGTSGGNEQFF. The CDR3 bases are TGTGCCAGCAGCGGGACTAGCGGCGGGAATGAGCAGTTCTTC. This rearrangement joins TRBV7-9 to TRBJ2-1; TRBD2 aligns across 11 bases. Germline lookup yields CDR1 SEHNR and CDR2 FQNEAQ (reference sequence). The CDR3 extends over 14 amino acids. V was pared by 5 bases and J by 7 bases, with 4 bases of the junction left unmatched.

The rearrangement joins TRBV29-1 to TRBJ1-5; TRBD1 is a possible D gene (5 bases). The CDR3 runs to 14 residues. The germline gives CDR1 SQVTM, CDR2 ANQGSEA. Trimming left V 4 bases short and J 5 bases short, with 15 bases between. The CDR3 region is CSVGVGHSDQPQHF. The CDR3 DNA reads as TGCAGCGTTGGCGTGGGGCACTCAGATCAGCCCCAGCATTTT.

This sequence joins TRBV5-4 and TRBJ2-5; 8 nucleotides match TRBD1. The CDR3 runs 15 residues. J was trimmed by 5 bases and V by 4 bases; bases with no gene match: 10. Per germline, CDR1 SGHNT and CDR2 YYREEE (reference sequence). The CDR3 spells CASSRSGGARETQYF. The CDR3 bases are TGTGCCAGCAGCAGATCAGGGGGCGCTCGGGAGACCCAGTACTTC. The full variable domain, in which reference TRBV5-4 and TRBJ2-5 provide the parts outside the CDR3, is ETGVTQSPTHLIKTRGQQVTLRCSSQSGHNTVSWYQQALGQGPQFIFQYYREEENGRGNFPPRFSGLQFPNYSSELNVNALELDDSALYLCASSRSGGARETQYFGPGTRLLVL.